Listed below are T cell receptor beta chains from one sample, sequenced in a study of cytomegalovirus exposure and HLA in healthy donors. Generated by immunoSEQ multiplex PCR, the TCRdb table keeps only in-frame clones and is missing some. The repertoire table contains approximately 30,000 clones. Material: PBMCs. The receptors were gathered from a woman aged 40 to 50 in good health and CMV-seropositive. The CDR3 runs from the conserved cysteine through the conserved F or W. A D gene is named only where the DNA matches it firmly. A row's size may be missing; if present it is once, few, many or a size class.

clone size: .
J gene: TRBJ2-7
V gene: TRBV9
D gene: .
CDR3 DNA: TGTGCCAGCAGCGTAGGAGTCGACAGCTCCTACGAGCAGTACTTC
CDR3 protein: CASSVGVDSSYEQYF

clone size: .
J gene: TRBJ1-2
V gene: TRBV4-3
D gene: TRBD1
CDR3 DNA: TGCGCCAGCAGCCAGGAGACAGGGTCTAACTATGGCTACACCTTC
CDR3 protein: CASSQETGSNYGYTF

clone size: .
J gene: TRBJ2-7
V gene: TRBV7-6
D gene: TRBD2
CDR3 DNA: TGTGCCAGCAGCTTAGAATATCTTGCGGGAGGTCCCTACGAGCAGTACTTC
CDR3 protein: CASSLEYLAGGPYEQYF

clone size: .
J gene: TRBJ1-5
V gene: TRBV28
D gene: TRBD1
CDR3 DNA: TGTGCCAGCAGTTATAGCCGGGACAGATATCAGCCCCAGCATTTT
CDR3 protein: CASSYSRDRYQPQHF

clone size: medium-sized
J gene: TRBJ2-3
V gene: TRBV29-1
D gene: .
CDR3 DNA: TGCAGCGGCGAGACAGATACGCAGTATTTT
CDR3 protein: CSGETDTQYF

clone size: .
J gene: TRBJ2-2
V gene: TRBV5-1
D gene: TRBD1
CDR3 DNA: TGCGCCAGCAGCTCGGGACAGGGGATGAACACCGGGGAGCTGTTTTTT
CDR3 protein: CASSSGQGMNTGELFF

clone size: .
J gene: TRBJ2-7
V gene: TRBV5-4
D gene: .
CDR3 DNA: TGTGCCAGCAGCTTGAGTGGACAGACCTACGAGCAGTACTTC
CDR3 protein: CASSLSGQTYEQYF

clone size: .
J gene: TRBJ2-7
V gene: TRBV5-6
D gene: TRBD2
CDR3 DNA: TGTGCCAGCAGCTTGATGGGGAGGGACTACGAGCAGTACTTC
CDR3 protein: CASSLMGRDYEQYF

clone size: .
J gene: TRBJ2-4
V gene: TRBV6-5
D gene: TRBD1
CDR3 DNA: TGTGCCAGCAAAGGGACAGGGAGAAGATCCATTCAGTACTTC
CDR3 protein: CASKGTGRRSIQYF

clone size: .
J gene: TRBJ2-7
V gene: TRBV5-1
D gene: TRBD1
CDR3 DNA: TGCGCCAGCAGCGATCCGGGACAGGGAATCGAGCAGTACTTC
CDR3 protein: CASSDPGQGIEQYF

clone size: .
J gene: TRBJ2-7
V gene: TRBV4-2
D gene: .
CDR3 DNA: TGTGCCAGCAGCCAAGATTGGCGGGCCCTCTACGAGCAGTACTTC
CDR3 protein: CASSQDWRALYEQYF

clone size: .
J gene: TRBJ2-7
V gene: TRBV7-9
D gene: .
CDR3 DNA: TGTGCCAGCAGCGGACTAGACAGGCACTACGAGCAGTACTTC
CDR3 protein: CASSGLDRHYEQYF

clone size: .
J gene: TRBJ2-7
V gene: TRBV9
D gene: TRBD2
CDR3 DNA: TGTGCCAGCAGCGTAGGGGGGTGGACTAGTCTGAGCGAGCAGTACTTC
CDR3 protein: CASSVGGWTSLSEQYF

clone size: .
J gene: TRBJ1-1
V gene: TRBV7-9
D gene: .
CDR3 DNA: TGTGCCAGCAGCTTACTAGGACAGACGAGCCTTGAGACTGAAGCTTTCTTT
CDR3 protein: CASSLLGQTSLETEAFF

clone size: .
J gene: TRBJ2-1
V gene: TRBV7-9
D gene: .
CDR3 DNA: TGTGCCAGCAGCCGGAGGGACAGCCGAGAGGTCTATGAGCAGTTCTTC
CDR3 protein: CASSRRDSREVYEQFF

clone size: .
J gene: TRBJ2-5
V gene: TRBV5-1
D gene: TRBD2
CDR3 DNA: TGCGCCAGCAGCTTCGGGGGGTACCAAGAGACCCAGTACTTC
CDR3 protein: CASSFGGYQETQYF

clone size: .
J gene: TRBJ2-7
V gene: TRBV4-1
D gene: .
CDR3 DNA: TGCGCCAGCAGCCAACGGGTCCGGGATTCGGCCAACCAGCAGTACTTC
CDR3 protein: CASSQRVRDSANQQYF

clone size: .
J gene: TRBJ1-1
V gene: TRBV19
D gene: .
CDR3 DNA: TGTGCCAGTAGTATACAACAGGGCACTGAAGCTTTCTTT
CDR3 protein: CASSIQQGTEAFF

clone size: .
J gene: TRBJ1-4
V gene: TRBV10-3
D gene: TRBD1
CDR3 DNA: TGTGCCATCAGTGGGGACAGAGGGGCTGAAAAACTGTTTTTT
CDR3 protein: CAISGDRGAEKLFF

clone size: .
J gene: TRBJ1-3
V gene: TRBV14
D gene: TRBD1
CDR3 DNA: TGTGCCAGCAGCCAAATCCCAGGGGGCTCTGGAAACACCATATATTTT
CDR3 protein: CASSQIPGGSGNTIYF

clone size: .
J gene: TRBJ1-2
V gene: TRBV28
D gene: TRBD1
CDR3 DNA: TGTGCCAGCAGTGCCGGACAGGGGAGCTCTAACTATGGCTACACCTTC
CDR3 protein: CASSAGQGSSNYGYTF

clone size: .
J gene: TRBJ2-7
V gene: TRBV6-6
D gene: TRBD1
CDR3 DNA: TGTGCCAGCAGCACAGGGGGAGAGCAGTACTTC
CDR3 protein: CASSTGGEQYF

clone size: .
J gene: TRBJ2-1
V gene: TRBV27
D gene: .
CDR3 DNA: TGTGCCAGCAGTTTATCGGGGCTGAGCTCCTACAATGAGCAGTTCTTC
CDR3 protein: CASSLSGLSSYNEQFF

clone size: .
J gene: TRBJ2-1
V gene: TRBV7-3
D gene: TRBD2
CDR3 DNA: TGTGCCAGCAGCTCTAGCGGGAGTTACAATGAGCAGTTCTTC
CDR3 protein: CASSSSGSYNEQFF

clone size: .
J gene: TRBJ1-5
V gene: TRBV28
D gene: .
CDR3 DNA: TGTGCGGGGGGGACACCGGCCTCGGGTCAGCCCCAGCATTTT
CDR3 protein: CAGGTPASGQPQHF

clone size: .
J gene: TRBJ2-3
V gene: TRBV7-9
D gene: .
CDR3 DNA: TGTGCCAGCAGCTTAGGGCTAGACCTTAGCACAGATACGCAGTATTTT
CDR3 protein: CASSLGLDLSTDTQYF

clone size: .
J gene: TRBJ2-2
V gene: TRBV27
D gene: TRBD2
CDR3 DNA: TGTGCCAACAACATACTAGCGGGATCGAACACCGGGGAGCTGTTTTTT
CDR3 protein: CANNILAGSNTGELFF

clone size: .
J gene: TRBJ1-5
V gene: TRBV6-5
D gene: .
CDR3 DNA: TGTGCCAGCAGACAGGGTTTTAATCAGCCCCAGCATTTT
CDR3 protein: CASRQGFNQPQHF

clone size: .
J gene: TRBJ1-1
V gene: TRBV10-3
D gene: .
CDR3 DNA: TGTGCCATCAGGAACTCTTTTGGAGCTTTCTTT
CDR3 protein: CAIRNSFGAFF

clone size: .
J gene: TRBJ2-7
V gene: TRBV4-2
D gene: TRBD1
CDR3 DNA: TGTGCCAGCAGCCAAGAGGGGACAGCCCTCTACGAGCAGTACTTC
CDR3 protein: CASSQEGTALYEQYF

clone size: .
J gene: TRBJ2-1
V gene: TRBV4-1
D gene: .
CDR3 DNA: TGCGCCAGCAGCCAAGGATCGGGTAGCTCCTACAATGAGCAGTTCTTC
CDR3 protein: CASSQGSGSSYNEQFF

clone size: .
J gene: TRBJ2-3
V gene: TRBV4-1
D gene: .
CDR3 DNA: TGCGCCAGCAGCCCCCTTCCCTCAATACTCACAGATACGCAGTATTTT
CDR3 protein: CASSPLPSILTDTQYF

clone size: .
J gene: TRBJ1-5
V gene: TRBV9
D gene: TRBD1
CDR3 DNA: TGTGCCAGCAGCGTAGAGGGGACAGGAGCAGAGCCCCAGCATTTT
CDR3 protein: CASSVEGTGAEPQHF

clone size: .
J gene: TRBJ1-1
V gene: TRBV5-1
D gene: .
CDR3 DNA: TGCGCCAGCAGCTTGAACCCCCCGGGATTGAACACTGAAGCTTTCTTT
CDR3 protein: CASSLNPPGLNTEAFF

clone size: .
J gene: TRBJ1-1
V gene: TRBV30
D gene: TRBD1
CDR3 DNA: TGTGCCTGGAGTGTTCGGACAGGGGGTTTATTTAACACTGAAGCTTTCTTT
CDR3 protein: CAWSVRTGGLFNTEAFF

clone size: .
J gene: TRBJ2-7
V gene: TRBV7-8
D gene: .
CDR3 DNA: TGTGCCAGAAGCTACACCTACGAGCAGTACTTC
CDR3 protein: CARSYTYEQYF

clone size: .
J gene: TRBJ2-1
V gene: TRBV7-3
D gene: .
CDR3 DNA: TGTGCCAGCAGCTTAGCGGGACCCTACAATGAGCAGTTCTTC
CDR3 protein: CASSLAGPYNEQFF

clone size: .
J gene: TRBJ2-7
V gene: TRBV12-2
D gene: .
CDR3 DNA: TGTGCAAGTCGCTCCCGACAGGGTAACGGCGAGCAGTACTTC
CDR3 protein: CASRSRQGNGEQYF

clone size: .
J gene: TRBJ2-7
V gene: TRBV18
D gene: TRBD2
CDR3 DNA: TGTGCCAGCTCACCCGCCCTAGCGGGCTCCCCCTACGAGCAGTACTTC
CDR3 protein: CASSPALAGSPYEQYF

clone size: .
J gene: TRBJ2-7
V gene: TRBV9
D gene: .
CDR3 DNA: TGTGCCAGCGGAAGGGGTCCGCACTACGAGCAGTACTTC
CDR3 protein: CASGRGPHYEQYF

clone size: .
J gene: TRBJ2-3
V gene: TRBV29-1
D gene: .
CDR3 DNA: TGCAGCATCCAACAGGACCTCACAGATACGCAGTATTTT
CDR3 protein: CSIQQDLTDTQYF

clone size: .
J gene: TRBJ2-3
V gene: TRBV9
D gene: TRBD2
CDR3 DNA: TGTGCCAGCAGCGTAGGGACGGGAGGGTACACGCAGTATTTT
CDR3 protein: CASSVGTGGYTQYF

clone size: .
J gene: TRBJ2-5
V gene: TRBV6-1
D gene: TRBD1
CDR3 DNA: TGTGCCAGCAGGTATAGCCTGACAGGGGAAGAGACCCAGTACTTC
CDR3 protein: CASRYSLTGEETQYF

clone size: .
J gene: TRBJ2-3
V gene: TRBV11-3
D gene: TRBD1
CDR3 DNA: TGTGCCAGCAGCCCCGGACAGGGACCCACAGATACGCAGTATTTT
CDR3 protein: CASSPGQGPTDTQYF

clone size: .
J gene: TRBJ2-7
V gene: TRBV7-2
D gene: .
CDR3 DNA: TGTGCCAGCAGCTCCCAGGGCTACGAGCAGTACTTC
CDR3 protein: CASSSQGYEQYF

clone size: .
J gene: TRBJ1-1
V gene: TRBV30
D gene: .
CDR3 DNA: TGTGCCTGGAATGGGCCTTCGAACACTGAAGCTTTCTTT
CDR3 protein: CAWNGPSNTEAFF

clone size: .
J gene: TRBJ1-1
V gene: TRBV5-6
D gene: .
CDR3 DNA: TGTGCCAGCAGCTTGGTAGGACTTACGAACACTGAAGCTTTCTTT
CDR3 protein: CASSLVGLTNTEAFF

clone size: .
J gene: TRBJ2-1
V gene: TRBV29-1
D gene: .
CDR3 DNA: TGCAGCTCTGGGACAAACTACAATGAGCAGTTCTTC
CDR3 protein: CSSGTNYNEQFF

clone size: .
J gene: TRBJ2-7
V gene: TRBV27
D gene: TRBD2
CDR3 DNA: TGTGCCAGCAGTTTGGGCGGGAGGGCCGGCTACGAGCAGTACTTC
CDR3 protein: CASSLGGRAGYEQYF

clone size: .
J gene: TRBJ1-3
V gene: TRBV9
D gene: .
CDR3 DNA: TGTGCCAGCAAAGGAGAGAGCTCTGGAAACACCATATATTTT
CDR3 protein: CASKGESSGNTIYF

clone size: .
J gene: TRBJ2-7
V gene: TRBV5-1
D gene: .
CDR3 DNA: TGCGCCAGCAGCCCCATGTCTCTAGCGCGTACCAAGCAGTACTTC
CDR3 protein: CASSPMSLARTKQYF

clone size: .
J gene: TRBJ1-5
V gene: TRBV19
D gene: .
CDR3 DNA: TGTGCCAGTAGTATGGGGGCAGGCAATCAGCCCCAGCATTTT
CDR3 protein: CASSMGAGNQPQHF

clone size: .
J gene: TRBJ2-1
V gene: TRBV6-1
D gene: .
CDR3 DNA: TGTGCCAGCAGTGAACCCAGGGGCGATGAGCAGTTCTTC
CDR3 protein: CASSEPRGDEQFF

clone size: .
J gene: TRBJ1-3
V gene: TRBV4-1
D gene: TRBD1
CDR3 DNA: TGCGCCAGCAGCCAAGGGACAGGGGTCCCTGGAAACACCATATATTTT
CDR3 protein: CASSQGTGVPGNTIYF

clone size: .
J gene: TRBJ2-7
V gene: TRBV5-1
D gene: .
CDR3 DNA: TGCGCCAGCAGCTTGGGTCGGGAGCAGTACTTC
CDR3 protein: CASSLGREQYF